Sequencing of this T cell receptor beta chain was carried out in a study of cytomegalovirus exposure and HLA in healthy donors. About the study: A data release that came early held 75 million to 85 million unique TCRs from HLA-typed donors.

The study ran its PCR with 60 Vbeta and 13 Jbeta primers. The data were produced by immunoSEQ multiplex PCR, yet TCRdb's version contains in-frame clones alone and is incomplete. The data contain 60,000 to 100,000 clones, about 79% of them seen just once; the ten biggest clones take up roughly 1.5%. The study's findings and limits: The study listed 164 cytomegalovirus-associated TCR beta chains. An ancestry cluster, one associated with Asian ancestry, reportedly showed fewer N-insertions than the 666-donor mean in a later analysis. TCR beta V- and J-gene trimming, according to a later analysis, was linked to a missense DCLRE1C variant.

Note on this clone: Its target is unknown.

The CDR3 has 12 amino acids. Trimming removed 5 bases from V and 5 bases from J; junction bases left unmatched: 3. CDR1 SGHRS and CDR2 YFSETQ come from the germline V gene. Sequencing input: PBMCs. The TCR sequence derives from a man aged 35 to 55 in good health and CMV-seronegative. The chain employs TRBV5-1 and TRBJ1-1; the match to TRBD1 covers 7 bases. For the CDR3, the DNA is TGCGCCAGCAGACAGGACAGGACTGAAGCTTTCTTT. It translates to CASRQDRTEAFF.